This T cell receptor beta chain was retrieved from a study of shared clonotypes between healthy human individuals. Overall study: Donors were a couple of women and three men aged 18 to 49.

Researchers partitioned CD4+ cells into CD45RA+ naive and CD45RA-negative memory subsets. Assay runs were performed at deep level. Splitting of each subset's genomic DNA was done evenly across several immunoSEQ plates. Only in-frame clones appear in the TCRdb table, and some are missing; sequencing was by immunoSEQ multiplex PCR. Altogether roughly 2.6 million clones are present, 85% to 95% being singletons, with the ten largest covering about 0.13%. The CDR3 is 17 residues long. This chain uses TRBV21-1 with TRBJ2-5; no check of the table's D call, TRBD2, against the DNA was made. TRBV21-1 is recorded as a pseudogene. Sequenced input: naive CD4+ T cells sorted from blood. The subset was: CD45RA+ positively selected. The clonotype comes from a young man in good health. The CDR3 nucleotides read TGTGCCAGCAGCAAAGAGTATAAGCGGGAGGGCCAGGAGACCCAGTACTTC. The encoded protein is CASSKEYKREGQETQYF.